This TCR beta chain was found in a study of vaccination and CD4 T cells after COVID-19. Scientists ran DNA taken from cultured CD4+ T cells through the Oncomine TCR Beta short-read assay for sequencing. From the PCR reads, TCRdb called clonotypes with MiXCR, one entry per CDR3 protein. The sample has about 16,000 distinct CDR3 sequences, under 75% seen once; the top ten hold about 7%. This clonotype was found a few times. Its antigen is as yet unknown. Treatment described: approximately 9-day PBMC culture with coronavirus spike peptide pools or control peptides (ViraFEST assay). The specimen was CD4+ T cells from blood, cultured in vitro. The clonotype was recovered from a human donor who had recovered from COVID-19.

CDR3 region: CSAREIAKNIQYF. CDR3 nucleotide sequence: TGCAGTGCTAGAGAAATAGCCAAAAACATTCAGTACTTC. The V call is TRBV20-1, the J call TRBJ2-4; D uncertain. CDR1 and CDR2 (germline): DFQATT, SNEGSKA (reference sequence). Trimming pared 0 bases from V and 0 bases from J, leaving 3 bases between. The CDR3 totals 13 residues.